This entry lists 27 T cell receptor beta chains sequenced from one sample in a study of blood T cell repertoires in COVID-19. Here immunoSEQ multiplex PCR was the method, and the copy in TCRdb shows in-frame clones only, minus some. The sample comprises 270,000 or so clones, approximately 89% of which are singletons, and around 2.8% rests with the top ten. Sample: PBMCs or T cells enriched from blood (not recorded which). The receptor set was obtained from a man aged 35 to 55 who had been exposed to COVID-19.

With regard to this clone: This could be a read error, since a much larger clone is one nucleotide away. The chain joins TRBV5-4 to TRBJ2-3; D is undetermined. The length of the CDR3 is 12 residues. V was cut by 4 bases and J by 0 bases, with 3 bases left in between. The germline V gene encodes CDR1 SGHNT and CDR2 YYREEE (reference sequence). The CDR3 DNA sequence: TGTGCCAGCAGCCCGAGCACAGATACGCAGTATTTT. Translating it yields CASSPSTDTQYF.

The chain recombines TRBV25-1 with TRBJ1-5; weak D call: TRBD1 (5 bases). This CDR3 has 13 residues. V lost 4 bases and J 8 bases, leaving 12 bases between the germline ends. The germline V gene encodes CDR1 MGHDK and CDR2 SYGVNS. CDR3 nucleotide sequence: TGTGCCAGCAGTGGGACACCCACTGAGCCCCAGCATTTT. It encodes CASSGTPTEPQHF.

Concerning this clone: The sample holds other DNA sequences that translate to the same CDR3. The chain carries TRBV19 and TRBJ1-5; D is unclear. Per germline, CDR1 LNHDA and CDR2 SQIVND (reference sequence). CDR3 length equals 13 residues. V was clipped by 3 bases and J by 0 bases, with 3 bases between them. CDR3 nucleotide sequence: TGTGCCAGTAGTATTAGTAGCAATCAGCCCCAGCATTTT. Its translation is CASSISSNQPQHF.

This chain joins TRBV25-1 and TRBJ1-6, with 7 bases fitting TRBD1. V was pared by 1 base and J by 6 bases, with 6 bases of the junction left unmatched. Germline V gene lookup returns CDR1 MGHDK and CDR2 SYGVNS. This CDR3 has 16 amino acids. The DNA for the CDR3 is TGTGCCAGCAGTGAATCAAGGGGACAGAGTAATTCACCCCTCCACTTT. Protein product: CASSESRGQSNSPLHF. Variable domain in full (rest from reference TRBV25-1 and TRBJ1-6): EADIYQTPRYLVIGTGKKITLECSQTMGHDKMYWYQQDPGMELHLIHYSYGVNSTEKGDLSSESTVSRIRTEHFPLTLESARPSHTSQYLCASSESRGQSNSPLHFGNGTRLTVT.

V is TRBV19 and J is TRBJ2-1; a weak D match, TRBD2 (6 bases). Trimming pared 2 bases from V and 0 bases from J, leaving 8 bases between. The CDR3 covers 15 residues. Germline CDR1 is LNHDA and CDR2 is SQIVND (reference sequence). The CDR3, as DNA: TGTGCCAGTAGTATACGTAGCGGCTCCTACAATGAGCAGTTCTTC. Translated, it gives CASSIRSGSYNEQFF.

The count of this clone is one. The chain has TRBV5-1 and TRBJ2-2, with TRBD2 as a possible D gene (5 bases). The CDR3 length is 16 residues. CDR1 and CDR2 (germline): SGHRS, YFSETQ. V lost 0 bases, J lost 6 bases, and 15 bases lay in between. The CDR3 here is CASSLVSGWGAGELFF. CDR3 bases: TGCGCCAGCAGCTTGGTATCCGGGTGGGGAGCCGGGGAGCTGTTTTTT.

The gene calls are TRBV9 and TRBJ2-5; 11 bases are shared with TRBD2. Trimming cost V 4 bases and J 5 bases; bases outside gene matches: 7. The CDR3 consists of 15 residues. CDR1 and CDR2 (germline): SGDLS, YYNGEE. The CDR3 region has the DNA TGTGCCAGCAGCCCACTAGCGGGAGAATATGAGACCCAGTACTTC. Encoded protein: CASSPLAGEYETQYF.

V usage is TRBV11-1 and J usage is TRBJ2-7, with TRBD2 matching 7 bases. The CDR3 covers 15 residues. Trimming removed 3 bases from V and 5 bases from J; junction bases left unmatched: 10. Per the germline V gene, CDR1 is SGHAT and CDR2 is FQDESV (reference sequence). CDR3 coding DNA: TGTGCCAGCAGCTTGGGCGGGAGTCTTGTCCACGAGCAGTACTTC. Protein: CASSLGGSLVHEQYF.

This chain connects TRBV6-4 to TRBJ2-1, with 15 bases matching TRBD2. The CDR3 runs 18 residues. From germline, CDR1 is MRHNA and CDR2 SNTAGT. With V trimmed by 3 bases and J by 4 bases, 7 bases remained unmatched. The CDR3 coding sequence is TGTGCCAGCAGTGAGGGGACTAGCGGGAGGTCGATTTACAATGAGCAGTTCTTC. Encoded protein: CASSEGTSGRSIYNEQFF.

This clone turned up a few times. The V call is TRBV24-1, the J call TRBJ1-5, with TRBD1 identical over 10 bases. The CDR3 runs to 17 residues. J was trimmed by 8 bases and V by 4 bases; bases with no gene match: 13. Germline V gives CDR1 KGHDR, CDR2 SFDVKD. As DNA, the CDR3 is TGTGCCACCAGTGAGTCCGGGACAGGGGCTCTACACGAGCCCCAGCATTTT. Protein product: CATSESGTGALHEPQHF.

This chain links TRBV11-2 with TRBJ1-5; the match to TRBD1 covers 7 bases. V was clipped by 4 bases and J by 4 bases; unmatched bases: 4. Germline V gene data show CDR1 as SGHAT and CDR2 as FQNNGV. CDR3 length: 14 amino acids. CDR3 protein: CASSSGQQNQPQHF. The CDR3 bases are TGTGCCAGCAGCTCGGGACAGCAAAATCAGCCCCAGCATTTT.

The rearrangement links TRBV19 to TRBJ1-4; 7 nucleotides match TRBD1. The junction had 2 bases not matched to a gene; V was cut back by 4 bases and J by 3 bases. Per the germline V gene, CDR1 is LNHDA and CDR2 is SQIVND (reference sequence). CDR3 length equals 14 residues. The CDR3 here is CASSTGQSNEKLFF. The CDR3 DNA sequence: TGTGCCAGTAGTACGGGACAGTCTAATGAAAAACTGTTTTTT.

This sequence joins TRBV9 and TRBJ2-2; 7 bases map to TRBD2. Germline V gene data show CDR1 as SGDLS and CDR2 as YYNGEE. The V segment lost 3 bases and the J segment 6 bases; nucleotides outside the gene matches: 8. The CDR3 loop spans 15 amino acids. Written as DNA, the CDR3 is TGTGCCAGCAGCGCCTATCAACGGGGGGCCGGGGAGCTGTTTTTT. It specifies CASSAYQRGAGELFF.

This clone was counted once. The chain uses TRBV28 and TRBJ1-1, with a possible D match to TRBD1 (5 bases). Deletions cut 1 base from V and 2 bases from J, with 17 bases between. The CDR3 runs to 17 residues. Per germline, CDR1 MDHEN and CDR2 SYDVKM. CDR3 DNA sequence: TGTGCCAGCAGTTTATTCCTACGCGAAGGGGTCAACACTGAAGCTTTCTTT. This translates into CASSLFLREGVNTEAFF.

The chain joins TRBV6-6 to TRBJ2-3; D ambiguous. The CDR3 consists of 12 residues. Germline V gives CDR1 MNHNY, CDR2 SVGAGI (reference sequence). Trimming removed 0 bases from V and 5 bases from J, with 3 bases in between. The CDR3 nucleotides read TGTGCCAGCAGTTACTCCGTAGATACGCAGTATTTT. Amino acids: CASSYSVDTQYF.

The chain has TRBV7-9 and TRBJ2-7; weak D call: TRBD2 (6 bases). V lost 5 bases and J lost 2, with 19 bases in between. The length of the CDR3 is 16 residues. The V gene's germline CDR1 is SEHNR and CDR2 FQNEAQ (reference sequence). CDR3 DNA: TGTGCCAGCAGCCCCCTAGAAAGGCGGGGAACCTACGAGCAGTACTTC. Its protein product is CASSPLERRGTYEQYF.

The rearrangement links TRBV6-4 to TRBJ2-1; 9 positions match TRBD2. The CDR3 extends over 16 amino acids. V shed 0 bases, J shed 3 bases, and the junction held 3 bases outside the gene matches. Germline V gene sequence: CDR1 MRHNA, CDR2 SNTAGT. CDR3 region: CASSDSAGGFYNEQFF. CDR3 sequence (DNA): TGTGCCAGCAGTGACTCAGCGGGAGGTTTCTACAATGAGCAGTTCTTC.

The CDR3 region has the DNA TGCGCCAGCAGCTCCGACCGGCTAGACAGCTCCCGTGGCTACACCTTC. Translation gives CASSSDRLDSSRGYTF. The V and J genes are TRBV5-1 and TRBJ1-2, with D possibly being TRBD1 (5 bases). Trimming pared 3 bases from V and 7 bases from J, leaving 22 bases between. The V gene's germline CDR1 is SGHRS and CDR2 YFSETQ. The CDR3 covers 16 residues.

This clone was detected once. The chain carries TRBV4-1 and TRBJ1-1; TRBD1 matches 8 bases. This CDR3 region has 18 residues. Germline CDR1 is MGHRA and CDR2 is YSYEKL. Trimming removed 1 base from V and 6 bases from J; junction bases left unmatched: 16. The CDR3 region has the DNA TGCGCCAGCAGCCAAGTAGGGCGGACAGGGAGGGTTTTCGCTGAAGCTTTCTTT. Amino acids: CASSQVGRTGRVFAEAFF.

The rearrangement links TRBV2 to TRBJ2-5, with TRBD1 matching 9 bases. V trimming: 5 bases; J trimming: 5 bases; junction bases outside the gene matches: 12. Per the germline V gene, CDR1 is SNHLY and CDR2 is FYNNEI. The length of the CDR3 is 16 residues. The CDR3 loop reads CASSTPRGQGGETQYF. Written as DNA, the CDR3 is TGTGCCAGCAGTACCCCCCGGGGACAGGGTGGCGAGACCCAGTACTTC.

The chain uses TRBV27 and TRBJ1-1, with D hard to call. CDR3 size: 13 residues. V was pared by 2 bases and J by 1 base, with 5 bases between. CDR1 and CDR2 from the germline V gene are MNHEY and SMNVEV (reference sequence). CDR3 in amino acids: CASSLNRNTEAFF. The CDR3 bases are TGTGCCAGCAGTTTAAATCGGAACACTGAAGCTTTCTTT.

The chain carries TRBV28 and TRBJ2-7; 11 nucleotides align to TRBD1. Unmatched junction bases numbered 6, after V lost 5 bases and J lost 3 bases. The CDR3 totals 15 residues. The germline V gene has CDR1 MDHEN and CDR2 SYDVKM. Here the CDR3 DNA reads TGTGCCAGCAGTATCGGGACAGGGGGACACTACGAGCAGTACTTC. This encodes CASSIGTGGHYEQYF.

In its sample, this clone was seen a few times. The rearrangement uses TRBV5-6 and TRBJ2-7; TRBD2 matches 11 bases. V gave up 4 bases and J gave up 4 bases; unmatched junction bases: 16. Per the germline V gene, CDR1 is SGHDT and CDR2 is YYEEEE. The CDR3 runs to 18 residues. CDR3 residues: CASSRDKRLAGRGYEQYF. The DNA of the CDR3 is TGTGCCAGCAGCCGGGACAAGCGACTAGCGGGAAGGGGGTACGAGCAGTACTTC.

The chain recombines TRBV2 with TRBJ2-5; D possibly corresponds to TRBD1 (5 bases). The germline V gene has CDR1 SNHLY and CDR2 FYNNEI. V dropped 10 bases and J dropped 4 bases, with 16 bases sitting between them. The length of the CDR3 is 13 residues. The CDR3 loop reads CATKGAAGETQYF. The CDR3 coding sequence is TGTGCCACCAAAGGGGCTGCCGGAGAGACCCAGTACTTC. Using reference TRBV2 and TRBJ2-5 for the parts outside the CDR3, the full variable domain is EPEVTQTPSHQVTQMGQEVILRCVPISNHLYFYWYRQILGQKVEFLVSFYNNEISEKSEIFDDQFSVERPDGSNFTLKIRSTKLEDSAMYFCATKGAAGETQYFGPGTRLLVL.

The sample holds one count of this clone. The CDR3 sequence: CASSLGTNTNYGYTF. The CDR3 DNA reads TGCGCCAGCAGCTTGGGGACAAATACTAACTATGGCTACACCTTC. J is TRBJ1-2 and V is TRBV5-1, with D possibly TRBD1 on 5 matching bases. V dropped 0 bases and J dropped 0 bases, with 9 bases sitting between them. Germline V CDR1 and CDR2: SGHRS, YFSETQ. The CDR3 sequence is 15 residues long.

The chain couples TRBV18 to TRBJ1-4, with 12 positions matching TRBD1. J gave up 6 bases and V 2 bases, and 4 bases lay outside the gene matches. Germline CDR1 reads KGHSH; CDR2 reads LQKENI. This CDR3 comprises 16 residues. The CDR3: CASSPGTGGGDEKLFF. The CDR3 DNA reads TGTGCCAGCTCACCAGGGACAGGGGGCGGCGATGAAAAACTGTTTTTT.

The V and J genes are TRBV7-2 and TRBJ2-1; 9 bases agree with TRBD1. Germline V gene sequence: CDR1 SGHTA, CDR2 FQGNSA. V lost 3 bases, J lost 2 bases, and 2 bases stayed unmatched. The CDR3 length is 15 residues. The CDR3 protein is CASSLGQGTYNEQFF. The DNA for the CDR3 is TGTGCCAGCAGCTTGGGACAGGGCACCTACAATGAGCAGTTCTTC. The full variable domain, its missing parts supplied by reference TRBV7-2 and TRBJ2-1, is GAGVSQSPSNKVTEKGKDVELRCDPISGHTALYWYRQSLGQGLEFLIYFQGNSAPDKSGLPSDRFSAERTGGSVSTLTIQRTQQEDSAVYLCASSLGQGTYNEQFFGPGTRLTVL.